This TCR beta chain was identified in a study of T cell changes during pregnancy in multiple sclerosis. Using immunoSEQ multiplex PCR, the repertoire was profiled, and TCRdb retains in-frame clones only, with some absent. Among 70,000 to 95,000 clones listed, approximately 94% were seen once. There are 15 residues in the CDR3. Trimming took off 4 bases at V and 5 bases at J, with 15 bases between the two ends. CDR1 SGHRS and CDR2 YFSETQ come from the germline V gene. The source is a female donor with multiple sclerosis, enrolled in a pregnancy study. The sample consisted of peripheral blood, taken in the third trimester of pregnancy. V and J are TRBV5-1 and TRBJ1-4, with D perhaps TRBD1 (6 bases). Here the CDR3 reads CASSRDTGANEKLFF. In DNA form, the CDR3 reads TGCGCCAGCAGCAGGGACACAGGAGCGAATGAAAAACTGTTTTTT.